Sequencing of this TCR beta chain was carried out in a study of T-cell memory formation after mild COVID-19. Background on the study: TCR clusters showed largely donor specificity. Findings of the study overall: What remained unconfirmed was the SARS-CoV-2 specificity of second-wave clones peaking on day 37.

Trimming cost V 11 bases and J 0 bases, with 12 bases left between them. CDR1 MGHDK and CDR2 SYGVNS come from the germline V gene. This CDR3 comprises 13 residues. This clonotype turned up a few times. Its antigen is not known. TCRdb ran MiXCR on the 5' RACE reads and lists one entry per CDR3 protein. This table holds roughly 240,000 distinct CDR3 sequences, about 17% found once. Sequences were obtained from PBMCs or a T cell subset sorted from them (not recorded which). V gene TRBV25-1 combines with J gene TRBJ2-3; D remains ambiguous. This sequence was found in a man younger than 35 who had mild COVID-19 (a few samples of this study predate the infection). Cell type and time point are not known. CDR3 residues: CAVLDTSTDTQYF. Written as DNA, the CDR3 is TGTGCCGTCTTGGATACTAGCACAGATACGCAGTATTTT. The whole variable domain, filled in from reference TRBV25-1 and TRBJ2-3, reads EADIYQTPRYLVIGTGKKITLECSQTMGHDKMYWYQQDPGMELHLIHYSYGVNSTEKGDLSSESTVSRIRTEHFPLTLESARPSHTSQYLCAVLDTSTDTQYFGPGTRLTVL.